A single sample gave rise to the 17 T cell receptor beta chains below, sequenced in a study of blood T cells in healthy people across ages. Sample-barcoded 5' priming and a J-beta primer mix drove a second PCR of about 7 to 12 cycles. TCRdb recomputed calls from the 5' RACE reads with MiXCR, one row per CDR3 protein. The sample includes about 780,000 distinct CDR3 sequences, around 50% of them seen just once. Sequencing was carried out using blood. These receptors originate from a man of 80 years or more in good health.

V gene TRBV7-2 combines with J gene TRBJ1-2, with D perhaps matching TRBD1 (5 bases). The germline V gene has CDR1 SGHTA and CDR2 FQGNSA. This CDR3 has 14 residues. V dropped 7 bases and J dropped 4 bases, with 16 bases sitting between them. The CDR3 loop is CASIQMTATYGYTF. The CDR3 coding sequence is TGTGCCAGCATCCAGATGACAGCTACCTATGGCTACACCTTC.

V and J are TRBV7-3 and TRBJ2-1; D possibly corresponds to TRBD2 (6 bases). Matching the DNA end better, TRBJ2-7 makes the J call doubtful. Germline V gives CDR1 SGHTA, CDR2 FQGTGA. The length of the CDR3 is 14 residues. CDR3 nucleotides: TGTGCCAGCAGCGTTCCCGGGGGAGACAATGAGCAGTACTTC. Amino acids: CASSVPGGDNEQYF.

This clonotype has just a few counts. For the CDR3, the DNA is TGTGCCAGCAGTCCTGTATTCGATGTAGCCTACGAGCAGTACTTC. Protein product: CASSPVFDVAYEQYF. The chain recombines TRBV6-2 or TRBV6-3 with TRBJ2-7; D is unclear. This CDR3 is 15 amino acids long. V lost 5 bases and J lost 2, with 16 bases in between. Germline assignment: CDR1 MNHEY and CDR2 SVGEGT.

CDR3 sequence: CASSQRGRDEQYF. The CDR3, as DNA: TGTGCCAGCAGTCAGAGGGGGAGAGACGAGCAGTACTTC. The rearrangement joins TRBV12-3 or TRBV12-4 to TRBJ2-4; tentative D call: TRBD1 (6 bases). The J call may be wrong; the DNA end is better matched by TRBJ2-7. CDR3 length: 13 residues.

This clonotype was recorded at least ten times. The chain uses TRBV15 and TRBJ1-6; no clear D. V was trimmed by 8 bases and J by 0 bases, leaving 8 bases between them. Looked up from germline, CDR1 is LNHNV and CDR2 is YYDKDF (reference sequence). The length of the CDR3 is 14 residues. CDR3 sequence: CATSGSSYNSPLHF. In DNA form, the CDR3 reads TGTGCCACCTCTGGGAGCTCCTATAATTCACCCCTCCACTTT.

The genes are TRBV6-6 and TRBJ2-5; D assignment may be TRBD1 or TRBD2 (5 bases each). This CDR3 comprises 16 residues. V was cut by 0 bases and J by 5 bases, with 16 bases left in between. The germline V gene has CDR1 MNHNY and CDR2 SVGAGI (reference sequence). The CDR3 protein is CASSYSGYLGVETQYF. The CDR3 coding sequence is TGTGCCAGCAGTTACTCGGGATACCTGGGGGTCGAGACCCAGTACTTC.

Remarks on this clonotype: Compared with germline, one end of the junction differs, possibly owing to a read error. CDR3 protein: CTSSSIMRGTLGEQFF. CDR3 bases: TGCACCAGCAGCTCCATCATGCGCGGAACACTGGGTGAGCAGTTCTTC. V and J are TRBV5-1 and TRBJ2-1; D is unclear. The CDR3 has 16 residues. Germline V gene sequence: CDR1 SGHRS, CDR2 YFSETQ.

The rearrangement joins TRBV6-2 or TRBV6-3 to TRBJ2-7; maybe TRBD1 (6 bases). Per the germline V gene, CDR1 is MNHEY and CDR2 is SVGEGT. CDR3 length equals 17 residues. Trimming took off 2 bases at V and 1 base at J, with 18 bases between the two ends. CDR3 nucleotide sequence: TGTGCCAGCAGTTACGAGTGGGACACCTACCCTTCCTACGAGCAGTACTTC. Translating it yields CASSYEWDTYPSYEQYF.

This sequence joins TRBV6-2 or TRBV6-3 and TRBJ2-1, with D possibly matching TRBD1 (6 bases). The tail of the sequence fits TRBJ2-7 better, so the J call may be wrong. Per germline, CDR1 MNHEY and CDR2 SVGEGT. This CDR3 has 15 amino acids. DNA for the CDR3: TGTGCCAGCAGCGACCCCAGGGGTCGAGTCGACGAGCAGTACTTC. This gives the protein CASSDPRGRVDEQYF.

The chain recombines TRBV7-2 with TRBJ1-6; D might be TRBD1 (5 bases). V was pared by 2 bases and J by 0 bases, with 11 bases between. From germline, CDR1 is SGHTA and CDR2 FQGNSA. The CDR3 is 17 residues long. The CDR3 nucleotides read TGTGCCAGCAGCTTACGACAGACGAGCTCCTATAATTCACCCCTCCACTTT. Translation gives CASSLRQTSSYNSPLHF.

The chain recombines TRBV12-3 or TRBV12-4 with TRBJ1-1; D call uncertain. The CDR3 has 13 residues. Trimming took off 5 bases at V and 2 bases at J, with 9 bases between the two ends. In DNA form, the CDR3 reads TGTGCCAGCAGTGACAACCTCAACACTGAAGCTTTCTTT. It translates to CASSDNLNTEAFF.

Comments on this clonotype: A read error may explain this, as a much larger clone is one base away. The J gene is TRBJ2-7, the V gene TRBV20-1; either TRBD1 or TRBD2 may fit D (5 bases each). The CDR3 has 11 residues. The germline V gene has CDR1 DFQATT and CDR2 SNEGSKA (reference sequence). This CDR3 is CSTRRGYEQYF. The DNA of the CDR3 is TGCAGTACTAGAAGGGGCTACGAGCAGTACTTC.

The chain joins TRBV3-1 to TRBJ2-1; D uncertain. The V gene lost 1 base and the J gene lost 9 bases, with 10 bases spanning the gap. CDR3 length equals 13 residues. Germline lookup yields CDR1 LGHDT and CDR2 YNNKEL (reference sequence). DNA for the CDR3: TGTGCCAGCAGCCAAGGGCTAGTGGGTGAGCAGTTCTTC. This encodes CASSQGLVGEQFF.

The chain combines TRBV12-3 or TRBV12-4 with TRBJ2-5; D uncertain. There are 13 residues in the CDR3. Trimming cost V 6 bases and J 5 bases, with 13 bases left between them. The CDR3, as DNA: TGTGCCAGCAGCACCGGATGGGTCGAGACCCAGTACTTC. Its translation is CASSTGWVETQYF.

The chain recombines TRBV6-2 or TRBV6-3 with TRBJ2-6; D ambiguous. CDR3 size: 16 residues. With 0 bases removed from V and 0 bases from J, the gap between germline ends came to 6 bases. From germline, CDR1 is MNHEY and CDR2 SVGEGT. CDR3 nucleotides: TGTGCCAGCAGTTACTCGTGGCACTCTGGGGCCAACGTCCTGACTTTC. Translating it yields CASSYSWHSGANVLTF.

The chain combines TRBV6-6 with TRBJ2-7; 11 nucleotides match TRBD2. Looked up from germline, CDR1 is MNHNY and CDR2 is SVGAGI (reference sequence). The V gene end was trimmed by 0 bases and the J gene end by 1 base; junction bases not matched to a gene: 5. The CDR3 is 17 residues long. CDR3 bases: TGTGCCAGCAGTTACTCGAGTCTAGCGGGAGGATCCTACGAGCAGTACTTC. Translated: CASSYSSLAGGSYEQYF.

CDR3 coding DNA: TGTGCCAGCAGTATTGGGACAGACACCGGGGAGCTGTTTTTT. As protein: CASSIGTDTGELFF. The chain recombines TRBV12-3 or TRBV12-4 with TRBJ2-2; 7 positions match TRBD1. The CDR3 loop spans 14 amino acids. The V gene end was trimmed by 5 bases and the J gene end by 3 bases; junction bases not matched to a gene: 3.